Described below is a single T cell receptor (beta chain) sequence and its context. Its target is unknown. GI sites, liver, skin and spleen were taken after median 9.75 post-mortem hours. Repertoires were generated with immunoSEQ multiplex PCR, while TCRdb's copy carries only in-frame clones and drops some. Of some 6,200 clones detected, approximately 60% appear once; the ten largest clones hold 21%. The data were taken from a study of tissue T cells after allogeneic stem cell transplantation. Regarding the study as a whole: Across patients, clones rarely overlapped, yet motif clusters were shared tissue-specifically. TCR repertoires tracked anatomic similarity, regardless of disease or transplant status.

V shed 1 base, J shed 4 bases, and the junction held 16 bases outside the gene matches. Germline V gene sequence: CDR1 LNHDA, CDR2 SQIVND (reference sequence). The CDR3 is 20 amino acids. This clonotype originated in an older male donor with lung cancer. The chain couples TRBV19 to TRBJ1-5; 10 positions agree with TRBD1. Material: tissue from the jejunum, obtained at autopsy. CDR3 in DNA: TGTGCCAGTAGTATAGTGGGGACAGGGGCCCCCGGCGCTAGGAATCAGCCCCAGCATTTT. Translated: CASSIVGTGAPGARNQPQHF.